This T cell receptor beta chain was observed in a study of cytomegalovirus exposure and HLA in healthy donors. Whole-study results and caveats: Later analysis reportedly placed an Asian-associated ancestry cluster below the roughly 680-donor mean in N-insertions. Data from an earlier analysis indicated that most TCR beta V segments were productive either about 90% or about 30% of the time. In a later analysis, HLA-associated beta chains showed higher expansion and lower generation probabilities than comparable chains.

Use of 60 Vbeta and 13 Jbeta primers characterized the PCR. Method: immunoSEQ multiplex PCR; TCRdb's copy keeps in-frame clones and lacks some. This sample has 180,000 or so clones, with 82% found just once. A word on this clone: Antigen unknown.

The V end lost 2 bases, the J end lost 8 bases, and 15 bases lay between the germline ends. Germline V CDR1 and CDR2: MNHNS, SASEGT. The CDR3 totals 14 residues. The sequencing input was PBMCs. The sequence was obtained from a boy aged 2 to 10 in good health and CMV-seronegative. This chain connects TRBV6-1 to TRBJ1-2, with D unresolved. CDR3 nucleotides: TGTGCCAGCAGTGAACGGTGGAGGAGATCCGGCTACACCTTC. Residues: CASSERWRRSGYTF.